This TCR beta chain was captured by sequencing in a study of cytomegalovirus exposure and HLA in healthy donors. V was clipped by 5 bases and J by 2 bases, with 9 bases between them. This CDR3 is built from 13 residues. The germline V gene has CDR1 SGHTA and CDR2 FQGNSA. Concerning this clone: What it binds is unknown.

Study-level findings and limits: Previously analyzed data showed that most TCR beta V segments were productive at a frequency of about 90% or about 30%.

The PCR made use of 60 Vbeta and 13 Jbeta primers. Repertoires were generated with immunoSEQ multiplex PCR, while TCRdb's copy carries only in-frame clones and drops some. The sample shows 200,000 to 250,000 clones, roughly 91% of them seen only once. The material sequenced was PBMCs. The clonotype was recovered from a woman under 30 in good health and CMV-seronegative. The chain links TRBV7-2 to TRBJ2-5, with D unresolved. The CDR3 is CASSLSRQETQYF. In DNA, the CDR3 is TGTGCCAGCAGCCTGAGTAGACAAGAGACCCAGTACTTC.